This T cell receptor beta chain was captured in a study of blood T cell repertoires in COVID-19. About the study: Acute-phase and convalescent COVID-19 samples originated in the United States, Italy and Spain. Sources were T cells, B-cell-depleted T cells, or PBMCs; the material itself was cDNA or gDNA.

CDR3 length: 13 amino acids. V lost 7 bases and J lost 5, with 14 bases in between. Per germline, CDR1 SNHLY and CDR2 FYNNEI. This clone appeared a few times. In the original processing: Amplified reference gene primers provided the basis for estimating nucleated cell counts. Sequencing was performed with immunoSEQ multiplex PCR; in TCRdb, only in-frame clones are kept and a portion is missing. V and J calls and clone size are as listed in that table; D and trimming were resolved from the DNA. This sample has tens of thousands of clones, with roughly four fifths found just once. The rearrangement joins TRBV2 to TRBJ1-2; D is possibly TRBD1 (6 bases). This TCR was sampled from a woman between 55 and 75 years old with acute or convalescent COVID-19. Sequences were obtained from peripheral blood. The CDR3 nucleotides are TGTGCCAGCATAGGATCGAGGGGGTATGGCTACACCTTC. The encoded protein is CASIGSRGYGYTF.